These 23 T cell receptor beta chains were all obtained from the same sample, sequenced in a study of T cell clones after liver transplantation. The repertoire was sequenced with immunoSEQ multiplex PCR; TCRdb's copy has only in-frame clones and lacks some. The table has 55,000 to 70,000 clones, approximately 92% seen once. The specimen was CD4+ T cells from blood, collected approximately 25 months after liver transplant. The receptors come from a human patient who received a liver transplant. Some T cells may be provided by the graft donor.

The chain recombines TRBV12-5 with TRBJ2-5; D uncertain. The germline gives CDR1 LGHNT, CDR2 FRNRAP. The V end lost 6 bases, the J end lost 3 bases, and 5 bases lay between the germline ends. This CDR3 contains 11 residues. For the CDR3, the DNA is TGTGCTAGTGGCAAGGAAGAGACCCAGTACTTC. Translation: CASGKEETQYF.

The rearrangement links TRBV5-8 to TRBJ2-1; TRBD2 matches 9 bases. Germline V gives CDR1 SGHTS, CDR2 YDEGEE. The CDR3 has 15 residues. V gave up 2 bases and J gave up 6 bases; unmatched junction bases: 6. For the CDR3, the DNA is TGTGCCAGCAGCTTAGGGACTAGCACAAGCAATGAGCAGTTCTTC. Translating gives CASSLGTSTSNEQFF.

CDR3 in amino acids: CASSPTGFGETQYF. As DNA, the CDR3 is TGTGCCAGCAGCCCGACAGGGTTTGGAGAGACCCAGTACTTC. The V call is TRBV6-1, the J call TRBJ2-5, with TRBD1 matching 7 bases. This CDR3 has 14 amino acids. CDR1 and CDR2 (germline): MNHNS, SASEGT. V was pared by 6 bases and J by 4 bases, with 8 bases of the junction left unmatched.

The chain employs TRBV5-1 and TRBJ1-2; perhaps TRBD1 as D (6 bases). The ends were cut back, 3 bases at V and 2 bases at J, with 14 bases in the middle. Germline CDR1 and CDR2: SGHRS and YFSETQ. This CDR3 has 15 residues. The CDR3 region has the DNA TGCGCCAGCAGCTCGGCCAACAGGGTCAACTATGGCTACACCTTC. Protein product: CASSSANRVNYGYTF.

The count of this clone is one. The chain carries TRBV28 and TRBJ1-1; 11 nucleotides agree with TRBD1. The CDR3 runs 15 residues. J was trimmed by 6 bases and V by 5 bases; bases with no gene match: 8. CDR1 is MDHEN and CDR2 is SYDVKM in the germline V gene. The CDR3 coding sequence is TGTGCCAGCAGTCCCCTGGACAGGGGGCTGGCTGAAGCTTTCTTT. Its protein product is CASSPLDRGLAEAFF.

This clone was observed a few times. V usage is TRBV19 and J usage is TRBJ2-1; the match to TRBD2 covers 10 bases. J was trimmed by 1 base and V by 5 bases; bases with no gene match: 2. The CDR3 totals 15 residues. Germline-derived CDR1 and CDR2 are LNHDA and SQIVND (reference sequence). The CDR3 nucleotides are TGTGCCAGTAGTGAGACTAGCGGGTCCTACAATGAGCAGTTCTTC. Its translation: CASSETSGSYNEQFF. Using reference TRBV19 and TRBJ2-1 for the parts outside the CDR3, the full variable domain is DGGITQSPKYLFRKEGQNVTLSCEQNLNHDAMYWYRQDPGQGLRLIYYSQIVNDFQKGDIAEGYSVSREKKESFPLTVTSAQKNPTAFYLCASSETSGSYNEQFFGPGTRLTVL.

The V call is TRBV7-2, the J call TRBJ2-1; possibly TRBD2 for D (6 bases). CDR1 SGHTA and CDR2 FQGNSA come from the germline V gene. CDR3 length: 15 amino acids. V gave up 2 bases and J gave up 2 bases, with 10 bases separating them. The CDR3: CASSLRLGPYNEQFF. In DNA, the CDR3 is TGTGCCAGCAGCTTACGACTAGGCCCCTACAATGAGCAGTTCTTC.

The chain links TRBV28 to TRBJ1-2; TRBD1 matches at 7 bases. The J segment lost 3 bases and the V segment lost 6 bases, leaving 4 bases of the junction unmatched. This CDR3 contains 13 residues. Germline lookup yields CDR1 MDHEN and CDR2 SYDVKM. The CDR3 DNA reads as TGTGCCAGCAGACAGGGGACGCACTATGGCTACACCTTC. Translation: CASRQGTHYGYTF.

J is TRBJ1-2 and V is TRBV19; D not resolved. The germline CDR1 and CDR2 sequences are LNHDA and SQIVND (reference sequence). The CDR3 covers 12 residues. The V gene lost 4 bases and the J gene lost 0 bases, with 3 bases spanning the gap. The DNA of the CDR3 is TGTGCCAGTAGTAGGGCTAACTATGGCTACACCTTC. This sequence encodes CASSRANYGYTF.

In its sample, this clone was seen once. The chain joins TRBV28 to TRBJ1-1, with D tentatively TRBD1 (5 bases). V lost 8 bases, J lost 4 bases, and 26 bases lay in between. Germline V gene sequence: CDR1 MDHEN, CDR2 SYDVKM. The CDR3 extends over 17 amino acids. The CDR3 spells CASASTTGWIAVTEAFF. CDR3 bases: TGTGCCAGCGCAAGCACTACAGGTTGGATTGCAGTCACTGAAGCTTTCTTT. Supplemented by reference TRBV28 and TRBJ1-1, the full variable domain reads DVKVTQSSRYLVKRTGEKVFLECVQDMDHENMFWYRQDPGLGLRLIYFSYDVKMKEKGDIPEGYSVSREKKERFSLILESASTNQTSMYLCASASTTGWIAVTEAFFGQGTRLTVV.

The chain links TRBV14 to TRBJ2-1, with 9 bases matching TRBD2. Germline CDR1 and CDR2: SGHDN and FVKESK. This CDR3 region has 20 residues. Unmatched junction bases numbered 14, after V lost 2 bases and J lost 0 bases. The DNA of the CDR3 is TGTGCCAGCAGCCAATCCCGTGGGGTAGCGGGAGATTCCTCCTACAATGAGCAGTTCTTC. It yields the protein CASSQSRGVAGDSSYNEQFF.

The chain has TRBV11-3 and TRBJ2-7; D is ambiguous. With 0 bases removed from V and 6 bases from J, the gap between germline ends came to 3 bases. Germline V gene lookup returns CDR1 SGHNT and CDR2 YENEEA. The CDR3 is made up of 11 amino acids. CDR3 loop: CASSLDFEQYF. The CDR3 DNA sequence: TGTGCCAGCAGCTTAGATTTCGAGCAGTACTTC.

This chain uses TRBV10-3 with TRBJ2-7, with 7 bases lining up with TRBD2. This CDR3 comprises 15 residues. V gave up 4 bases and J gave up 4 bases; unmatched junction bases: 10. CDR1 ENHRY and CDR2 SYGVKD come from the germline V gene. CDR3 in amino acids: CAISAGLAATYEQYF. Here the CDR3 DNA reads TGTGCCATCAGTGCCGGGCTAGCGGCAACTTACGAGCAGTACTTC.

Of note for this clone: A read error may explain this, as a much larger clone is one base away. The chain recombines TRBV12-5 with TRBJ2-2; 11 nucleotides agree with TRBD2. CDR3 size: 15 residues. The germline V gene has CDR1 LGHNT and CDR2 FRNRAP. Losses at the gene ends were 2 bases for V and 5 bases for J; bases not matched to a gene: 1. The CDR3, as DNA: TGTGCTAGTGGTTTGAGGACTAGCGGGACCGGGGAGCTGTTTTTT. This encodes CASGLRTSGTGELFF. The complete variable domain, with remaining parts taken from reference TRBV12-5 and TRBJ2-2, reads DARVTQTPRHKVTEMGQEVTMRCQPILGHNTVFWYRQTMMQGLELLAYFRNRAPLDDSGMPKDRFSAEMPDATLATLKIQPSEPRDSAVYFCASGLRTSGTGELFFGEGSRLTVL.

CDR3 amino acids: CAWRGGGYTEAFF. The CDR3 DNA sequence: TGTGCCTGGAGGGGAGGGGGGTACACTGAAGCTTTCTTT. The rearrangement joins TRBV30 to TRBJ1-1, with D tentatively TRBD1 (6 bases). The CDR3 runs 13 residues. In germline, CDR1 is GTSNPN, CDR2 SVGIG (reference sequence). The germline V and J ends were trimmed by 3 bases and 3 bases, with 11 bases remaining between them.

The J gene is TRBJ1-1, the V gene TRBV19; TRBD1 aligns across 9 bases. Germline V gives CDR1 LNHDA, CDR2 SQIVND (reference sequence). The CDR3 consists of 16 residues. V was pared by 5 bases and J by 5 bases, with 12 bases of the junction left unmatched. CDR3 in DNA: TGTGCCAGTAGTGCCCCCCGGGACAGGGTGCGGACTGAAGCTTTCTTT. Its protein is CASSAPRDRVRTEAFF. The full variable domain, its missing parts supplied by reference TRBV19 and TRBJ1-1, is DGGITQSPKYLFRKEGQNVTLSCEQNLNHDAMYWYRQDPGQGLRLIYYSQIVNDFQKGDIAEGYSVSREKKESFPLTVTSAQKNPTAFYLCASSAPRDRVRTEAFFGQGTRLTVV.

The chain uses TRBV27 and TRBJ2-7, with TRBD2 matching 9 bases. Germline trimming cut 1 base from V and 2 bases from J; bases unmatched to any gene: 6. Germline values: CDR1 MNHEY, CDR2 SMNVEV (reference sequence). The CDR3 spans 16 residues. The CDR3 DNA reads as TGTGCCAGCAGTTTATACGGGACTAGCCTGACCTACGAGCAGTACTTC. Translation: CASSLYGTSLTYEQYF.

V gene TRBV5-5 combines with J gene TRBJ2-7; 7 positions match TRBD1. With 1 base clipped from V and 2 bases from J, the junction kept 0 bases outside the gene matches. The CDR3 spans 13 residues. The germline gives CDR1 SGHKS, CDR2 YYEKEE (reference sequence). The DNA for the CDR3 is TGTGCCAGCAGCTTGACAGGGGCCTACGAGCAGTACTTC. Residues: CASSLTGAYEQYF.

The chain employs TRBV5-4 and TRBJ2-1, with a tentative D call TRBD1 (5 bases). The germline V and J ends were trimmed by 4 bases and 3 bases, with 17 bases remaining between them. This CDR3 is built from 16 residues. Germline assignment: CDR1 SGHNT and CDR2 YYREEE (reference sequence). Here the CDR3 reads CASSPDTRTRYNEQFF. The CDR3 nucleotides read TGTGCCAGCAGCCCGGACACGAGGACCCGCTACAATGAGCAGTTCTTC.

V is TRBV19 and J is TRBJ2-1; D gene uncertain. The V end lost 3 bases, the J end lost 7 bases, and 10 bases lay between the germline ends. CDR1 LNHDA and CDR2 SQIVND come from the germline V gene (reference sequence). The CDR3 consists of 13 residues. The CDR3 bases are TGTGCCAGTAGTATTCTGGGTCCGAATGAGCAGTTCTTC. Protein: CASSILGPNEQFF.

The gene calls are TRBV29-1 and TRBJ2-3, with TRBD2 matching 13 bases. The CDR3 contains 15 residues. CDR1 SQVTM and CDR2 ANQGSEA come from the germline V gene. J was trimmed by 6 bases and V by 6 bases; bases with no gene match: 9. This chain's CDR3 is CSVGTSGTTMDTQYF. CDR3 DNA: TGCAGCGTAGGGACTAGCGGGACGACAATGGATACGCAGTATTTT.

The chain combines TRBV12-5 with TRBJ1-2; D may be TRBD1 (5 bases). CDR3 length equals 14 residues. V was trimmed by 1 base and J by 8 bases, leaving 14 bases between them. CDR1 and CDR2 (germline): LGHNT, FRNRAP. The CDR3, as DNA: TGTGCTAGTGGTTTGGCAGGGCTCCAAGTGGGCTACACCTTC. This translates into CASGLAGLQVGYTF.

The V gene is TRBV5-1, the J gene TRBJ2-1; a weak D match, TRBD1 (6 bases). Trimming cost V 3 bases and J 7 bases, with 11 bases left between them. The CDR3 sequence is 13 residues long. Per the germline V gene, CDR1 is SGHRS and CDR2 is YFSETQ. CDR3 amino acids: CASSYITGNEQFF. In nucleotides, the CDR3 is TGCGCCAGCAGCTATATCACAGGGAATGAGCAGTTCTTC.